This TCR beta chain was captured by sequencing in a study of blood T cell repertoires in COVID-19. Patients from Seattle were sampled longitudinally, starting during active infection. Profiling relied on immunoSEQ multiplex PCR, and the TCRdb table lists in-frame clones only, not all of them. The table has some 350,000 clones, more than 75% seen once. From germline, CDR1 is MNHGY and CDR2 SAAAGT. This CDR3 has 12 residues. With 3 bases removed from V and 7 bases from J, the gap between germline ends came to 6 bases. Source material: peripheral blood. The origin of this receptor is a woman between 45 and 60 years old with COVID-19, enrolled during active disease. This chain links TRBV6-8 with TRBJ2-2; D unclear. CDR3 protein: CASSYRFGELFF. For the CDR3, the DNA is TGTGCCAGCAGTTATCGGTTCGGGGAGCTGTTTTTT.